This record covers a single T cell receptor beta chain. Its target is unknown. This sample was included in a study of cytomegalovirus exposure and HLA in healthy donors. Study details: In an earlier analysis, around 120 million unique TCR beta sequences were found from some 170 million T cells. Overall study results and limits: Rarity held for most TCR sequences, but there were some public TCRs that occurred in many donors. A link between a missense DCLRE1C variant and TCR beta V- and J-gene trimming emerged from a later analysis.

The PCR used 60 Vbeta and 13 Jbeta primers. The data were produced by immunoSEQ multiplex PCR, yet TCRdb's version contains in-frame clones alone and is incomplete. The table shows under 150,000 clones, with approximately 80% occurring only once. The CDR3 covers 19 residues. CDR1 and CDR2 from the germline V gene are MGHRA and YSYEKL. Trimming took 0 bases from V and 4 from J; bases not matched to a gene: 14. The receptor was derived from a man aged 18 to 35 in good health and CMV-seronegative. Sequenced input: PBMCs. The chain couples TRBV4-1 to TRBJ2-1; TRBD2 agrees at 8 bases. This CDR3 reads CASSQDGRGSGGPYNEQFF. CDR3 nucleotides: TGCGCCAGCAGCCAAGATGGAAGGGGAAGCGGGGGACCATACAATGAGCAGTTCTTC.